These T cell receptor beta chains were read from a single sample in a study of blood T cell repertoires in COVID-19. Method: immunoSEQ multiplex PCR; TCRdb's copy keeps in-frame clones and lacks some. Of around 260,000 clones listed, 75% to 90% are singletons. Sequenced sample: peripheral blood. The receptors shown here come from a woman in her twenties or thirties with active or convalescent COVID-19. Both conserved end residues are part of each CDR3. The order of the fields is J gene, V gene, clone size, D gene, CDR3 protein, CDR3 DNA. D genes are given only for firm matches. Expanded clones get a size class; other rows say once, few or many, or leave the size out.

TRBJ1-3,TRBV5-8,NA,NA,CASSSMGRSTGFGNTIYF,TGTGCCAGCAGCTCCATGGGGCGATCAACAGGATTTGGAAACACCATATATTTT
TRBJ1-2,TRBV19,NA,TRBD1,CASSIRDRGGYGYTF,TGTGCCAGTAGTATCCGGGACAGGGGGGGCTATGGCTACACCTTC
TRBJ2-1,TRBV5-1,once,TRBD2,CASSRSPGLAGAYNEQFF,TGCGCCAGCAGCCGGTCCCCCGGACTAGCGGGGGCCTACAATGAGCAGTTCTTC
TRBJ2-5,TRBV29-1,NA,NA,CSVVWQIQETQYF,TGCAGCGTTGTGTGGCAGATTCAAGAGACCCAGTACTTC
TRBJ1-5,TRBV2,few,TRBD1,CASSEGRQGEVPNQPQHF,TGTGCCAGCAGTGAAGGGCGGCAGGGGGAGGTCCCGAATCAGCCCCAGCATTTT
TRBJ1-5,TRBV30,NA,TRBD1,CAWSERGTVNNQPQHF,TGTGCCTGGAGTGAACGGGGGACAGTGAACAATCAGCCCCAGCATTTT
TRBJ2-5,TRBV18,NA,TRBD2,CASSPTSGGANGETQYF,TGTGCCAGCTCCCCGACTAGCGGGGGGGCCAACGGAGAGACCCAGTACTTC
TRBJ2-6,TRBV18,NA,TRBD1,CASSPGTGRSGANVLTF,TGTGCCAGCTCCCCCGGGACAGGGCGCTCTGGGGCCAACGTCCTGACTTTC
TRBJ1-1,TRBV28,NA,NA,CASSPRDSESTEAFF,TGTGCCAGCAGCCCCCGGGACTCAGAATCCACTGAAGCTTTCTTT
TRBJ2-7,TRBV6-1,few,TRBD2,CASSDGLAGPYEQYF,TGTGCCAGCAGTGACGGACTAGCGGGGCCCTACGAGCAGTACTTC
TRBJ2-1,TRBV19,NA,TRBD2,CASSIDRAGGNEQFF,TGTGCCAGTAGTATAGATAGGGCGGGGGGAAATGAGCAGTTCTTC
TRBJ1-1,TRBV3-1/TRBV3-2,NA,NA,CASSQGPERGFF,TGTGCCAGCAGCCAAGGGCCCGAAAGGGGTTTCTTT
TRBJ2-3,TRBV4-3,NA,TRBD2,CASSQDLGASGGADTQYF,TGCGCCAGCAGCCAAGATCTTGGGGCTAGCGGGGGGGCCGATACGCAGTATTTT
TRBJ1-4,TRBV18,NA,NA,CASSPQSDREKLFF,TGTGCCAGCTCACCACAGAGCGATAGGGAAAAACTGTTTTTT
TRBJ1-1,TRBV19,NA,NA,CASSIVGDTEAFF,TGTGCCAGTAGTATAGTAGGGGACACTGAAGCTTTCTTT